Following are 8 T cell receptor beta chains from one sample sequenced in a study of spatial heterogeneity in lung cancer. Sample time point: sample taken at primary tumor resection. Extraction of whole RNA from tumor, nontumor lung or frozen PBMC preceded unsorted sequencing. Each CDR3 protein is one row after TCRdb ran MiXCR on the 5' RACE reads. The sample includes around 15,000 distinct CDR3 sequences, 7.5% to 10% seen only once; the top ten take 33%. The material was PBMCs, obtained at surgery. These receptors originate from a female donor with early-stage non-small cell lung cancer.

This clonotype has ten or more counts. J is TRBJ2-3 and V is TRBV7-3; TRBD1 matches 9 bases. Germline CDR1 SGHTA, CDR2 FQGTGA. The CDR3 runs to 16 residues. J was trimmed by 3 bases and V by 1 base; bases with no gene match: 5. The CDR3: CASSLRPTGGTDTQYF. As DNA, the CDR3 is TGTGCCAGCAGCTTAAGGCCGACAGGGGGGACAGATACGCAGTATTTT.

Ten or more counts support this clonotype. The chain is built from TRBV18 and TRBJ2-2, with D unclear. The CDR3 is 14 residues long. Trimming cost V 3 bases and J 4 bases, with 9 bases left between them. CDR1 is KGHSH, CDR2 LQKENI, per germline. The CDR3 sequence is CASSPMVPTGELFF. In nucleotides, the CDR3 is TGTGCCAGCTCACCCATGGTTCCCACCGGGGAGCTGTTTTTT. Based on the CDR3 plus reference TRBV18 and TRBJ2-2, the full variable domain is NAGVMQNPRHLVRRRGQEARLRCSPMKGHSHVYWYRQLPEEGLKFMVYLQKENIIDESGMPKERFSAEFPKEGPSILRIQQVVRGDSAAYFCASSPMVPTGELFFGEGSRLTVL.

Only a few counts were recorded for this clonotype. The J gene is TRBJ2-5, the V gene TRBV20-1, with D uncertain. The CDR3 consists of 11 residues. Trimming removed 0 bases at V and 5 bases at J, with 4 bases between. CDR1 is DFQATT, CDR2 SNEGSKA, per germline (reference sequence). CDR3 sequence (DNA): TGCAGTGCTAGAGAGGGTGAGACCCAGTACTTC. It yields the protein CSAREGETQYF.

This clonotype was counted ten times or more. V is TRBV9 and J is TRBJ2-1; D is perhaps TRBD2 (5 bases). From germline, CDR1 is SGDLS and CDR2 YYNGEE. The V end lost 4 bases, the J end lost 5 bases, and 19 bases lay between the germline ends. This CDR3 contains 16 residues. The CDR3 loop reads CASSSGEPNSNNEQFF. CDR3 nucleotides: TGTGCCAGCAGCTCCGGGGAGCCCAACTCAAACAATGAGCAGTTCTTC.

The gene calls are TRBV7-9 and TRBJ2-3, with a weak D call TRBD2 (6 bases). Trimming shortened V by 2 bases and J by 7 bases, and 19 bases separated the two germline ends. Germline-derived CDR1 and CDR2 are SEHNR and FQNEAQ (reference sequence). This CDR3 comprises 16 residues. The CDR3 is CASSLTEGQVKYTQYF. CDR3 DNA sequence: TGTGCCAGCAGCTTAACGGAGGGCCAAGTCAAGTATACGCAGTATTTT.

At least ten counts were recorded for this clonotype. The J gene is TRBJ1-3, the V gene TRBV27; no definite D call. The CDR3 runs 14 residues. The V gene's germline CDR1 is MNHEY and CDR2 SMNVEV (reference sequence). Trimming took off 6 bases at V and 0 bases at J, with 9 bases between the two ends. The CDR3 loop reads CASSPIDSGNTIYF. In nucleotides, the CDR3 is TGTGCCAGCAGCCCGATTGACTCTGGAAACACCATATATTTT.

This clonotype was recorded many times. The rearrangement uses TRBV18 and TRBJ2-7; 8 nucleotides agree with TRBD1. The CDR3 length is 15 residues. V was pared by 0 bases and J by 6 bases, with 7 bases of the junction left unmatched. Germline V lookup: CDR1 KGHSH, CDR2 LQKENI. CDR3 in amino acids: CASSPPTRGLGEQYF. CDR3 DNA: TGTGCCAGCTCACCACCGACCAGGGGGCTTGGCGAGCAGTACTTC.

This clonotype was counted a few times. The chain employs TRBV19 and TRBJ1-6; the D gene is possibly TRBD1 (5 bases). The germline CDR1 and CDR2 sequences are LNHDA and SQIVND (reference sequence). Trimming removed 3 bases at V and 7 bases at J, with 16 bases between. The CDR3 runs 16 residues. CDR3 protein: CASSIYTGTANSPLHF. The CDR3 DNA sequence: TGTGCCAGTAGTATCTATACCGGGACGGCAAATTCACCCCTCCACTTT.